The 22 T cell receptor beta chains in this list originate from one sample, sequenced in a study of molecular identifiers for immune sequencing clone quantification (dated by TCRdb to 2017 to 2018). The library was made by PCR. Sequencer: NextSeq 500. In-frame beta chains were kept once TCRdb had trimmed the public reads at Q25 with fastp and called clones with MiXCR. When rows share a CDR3 protein, they turn into one entry using the most common DNA and genes. The sample table shows tens of thousands of distinct CDR3 sequences, and around 34% are seen once. The ten largest clones take up 3.5% to 4% of the sample. Sequenced sample: naive CD8+ T cells from blood, with Jurkat cell RNA spiked in. This specimen's cell subset or site label, per the study, means: FACS-sorted CD8+CD4-CCR7+CD45RA+ naive T cells. All receptors come from a human donor in good health. Some libraries in this study had Jurkat cell RNA spiked in.

This chain connects TRBV20-1 to TRBJ2-2, with 7 bases lining up with TRBD1. CDR3 size: 15 residues. Germline V gene lookup returns CDR1 DFQATT and CDR2 SNEGSKA (reference sequence). Unmatched junction bases numbered 9, after V lost 5 bases and J lost 3 bases. The CDR3 DNA follows: TGCAGTGCTCCGGGGAAGGGGGCGGACACCGGGGAGCTGTTTTTT. This encodes CSAPGKGADTGELFF.

On this clonotype itself: It may be a read error: a sequence one base away is much more abundant. The chain combines TRBV12-3 or TRBV12-4 with TRBJ2-6, with D perhaps matching TRBD2 (6 bases). This CDR3 has 19 amino acids. CDR3 DNA: TGTGCCAGCAGATTAGGAGGGGTCAGGCGAAGCACTGGGGCCAACGTCCTGACTTTC. Its translation is CASRLGGVRRSTGANVLTF.

About this clonotype itself: Given a much more abundant clone one base away, this may be a read error. This CDR3 is CSANVGGSPYEQFF. CDR3 nucleotide sequence: TGCAGTGCTAACGTCGGGGGAAGCCCCTACGAGCAGTTCTTC. This rearrangement joins TRBV20-1 to TRBJ2-7; a weak D match, TRBD2 (6 bases). The end of the DNA aligns better with TRBJ2-1, so the J call may be wrong. The length of the CDR3 is 14 residues. Germline assignment: CDR1 DFQATT and CDR2 SNEGSKA (reference sequence).

This clonotype was observed a single time. This may arise from a read error, as a much more abundant clone is one base away. As DNA, the CDR3 is TGTGCCAGCAGCCTTAAATGGGACAGCCAAGAGCCCCAGTACTTC. Its translation is CASSLKWDSQEPQYF. The chain links TRBV28 to TRBJ2-5; 7 nucleotides agree with TRBD1. Germline values: CDR1 MDHEN, CDR2 SYDVKM. The CDR3 runs to 15 residues. Together with reference TRBV28 and TRBJ2-5, the CDR3 gives the full variable domain: DVKVTQSSRYLVKRTGEKVFLECVQDMDHENMFWYRQDPGLGLRLIYFSYDVKMKEKGDIPEGYSVSREKKERFSLILESASTNQTSMYLCASSLKWDSQEPQYFGPGTRLLVL.

This clonotype has ten or more counts. This chain links TRBV12-3 or TRBV12-4 with TRBJ2-3; no firm D call. Trimming took off 6 bases at V and 6 bases at J, with 10 bases between the two ends. This CDR3 region has 12 residues. The chain's CDR3 is CASSIIGDTQYF. The CDR3 region has the DNA TGTGCCAGCAGCATTATTGGGGATACGCAGTATTTT.

A note on this clonotype: A junction boundary mismatches the germline segment, possibly from a read error. The rearrangement links TRBV28 to TRBJ2-5, with D possibly being TRBD1 or TRBD2 (6 bases each). The CDR3 has 13 amino acids. Germline V gives CDR1 MDHEN, CDR2 SYDVKM. The CDR3 region is CASSGGNEETLYF. DNA for the CDR3: TGTGCCAGCAGCGGGGGCAATGAAGAGACCCTGTACTTC. Together with reference TRBV28 and TRBJ2-5, the CDR3 gives the full variable domain: DVKVTQSSRYLVKRTGEKVFLECVQDMDHENMFWYRQDPGLGLRLIYFSYDVKMKEKGDIPEGYSVSREKKERFSLILESASTNQTSMYLCASSGGNEETLYFGPGTRLLVL.

In regard to this clonotype: The junction differs from germline at one of its ends, possibly a read error. This sequence joins TRBV5-1 and TRBJ1-5; D might be TRBD1 (5 bases). CDR3 size: 20 residues. From germline, CDR1 is SGHRS and CDR2 YFSETQ. The CDR3 spells CACSPGPVVGLGYSNQPQHF. The CDR3 DNA reads as TGCGCCTGCAGCCCTGGGCCGGTTGTGGGGCTGGGGTATAGCAATCAGCCCCAGCATTTT.

As to this clonotype: Compared with germline, one end of the junction differs, possibly owing to a read error. CDR3 nucleotide sequence: TGTGCCAGCTGTTACGGGGGCGAGCAGTACTTC. Amino acids: CASCYGGEQYF. The V gene is TRBV6-2 or TRBV6-3, the J gene TRBJ2-7, with a possible D match to TRBD2 (6 bases). CDR3 length equals 11 residues. Per germline, CDR1 MNHEY and CDR2 SVGEGT.

V gene TRBV29-1 combines with J gene TRBJ2-2; D may be TRBD1 (5 bases). The CDR3 has 13 amino acids. In germline, CDR1 is SQVTM, CDR2 ANQGSEA. The V gene lost 6 bases and the J gene lost 6 bases, with 14 bases spanning the gap. CDR3 residues: CSVRTPRAGELFF. The CDR3 bases are TGCAGCGTGAGGACACCGAGAGCCGGGGAGCTGTTTTTT.

The chain couples TRBV6-1 to TRBJ2-3, with 8 nucleotides matching TRBD2. The trim removed 2 bases at V and 4 bases at J, leaving 5 bases unmatched. Germline V gene lookup returns CDR1 MNHNS and CDR2 SASEGT. The CDR3 is made up of 15 amino acids. CDR3 loop: CASSEFTSGPDTQYF. The CDR3 bases are TGTGCCAGCAGTGAATTTACTAGCGGCCCAGATACGCAGTATTTT.

The CDR3 protein is CASSPGFGELFF. CDR3 in DNA: TGTGCCAGCAGCCCAGGGTTCGGGGAGCTGTTTTTT. This chain uses TRBV3-1 with TRBJ2-2; D may be TRBD1 (5 bases). V was shortened by 4 bases and J by 7 bases, with 7 bases between the two germline ends. CDR1 and CDR2 from the germline V gene are LGHDT and YNNKEL (reference sequence). CDR3 length: 12 amino acids.

This clonotype was seen many times. This sequence joins TRBV5-6 and TRBJ2-7; D unclear. The V gene lost 4 bases and the J gene lost 3 bases, with 11 bases spanning the gap. This CDR3 region has 13 residues. Per germline, CDR1 SGHDT and CDR2 YYEEEE. CDR3 nucleotides: TGTGCCAGCAGCCCCGGTCTCGGCTACGAGCAGTACTTC. Encoded protein: CASSPGLGYEQYF.

This clonotype occurred many times. V gene TRBV4-3 combines with J gene TRBJ2-2, with 8 bases fitting TRBD2. The CDR3 length is 15 residues. The junction had 3 bases not matched to a gene; V was cut back by 5 bases and J by 1 base. The germline CDR1 and CDR2 sequences are LGHNA and YSLEER. CDR3 sequence (DNA): TGCGCCAGCAGCGCCACTAGCGGGAACACCGGGGAGCTGTTTTTT. Translated, it gives CASSATSGNTGELFF.

With respect to this clonotype: A much larger clone differs by one base, so this may be a read error. The genes are TRBV29-1 and TRBJ2-4; TRBD1 matches 10 bases. Looked up from germline, CDR1 is SQVTM and CDR2 is ANQGSEA. CDR3 length: 14 amino acids. Trimming at V came to 4 bases and at J to 7 bases, leaving 7 bases not matched to a gene. The CDR3 nucleotides are TGCAGCGTTGTAGACAGGGGGCGCATGAACATTCAGTACTTC. This encodes CSVVDRGRMNIQYF.

This clonotype was counted between two and nine times. The J gene is TRBJ2-7, the V gene TRBV10-3; 7 positions agree with TRBD1. From germline, CDR1 is ENHRY and CDR2 SYGVKD. This CDR3 region has 11 residues. With V trimmed by 10 bases and J by 3 bases, 3 bases remained unmatched. Here the CDR3 reads CATGTVYEQYF. The CDR3 region has the DNA TGTGCCACCGGGACAGTCTACGAGCAGTACTTC.

This clonotype was recorded a few times. The CDR3 is CAIRNLYEQYF. The CDR3, as DNA: TGTGCCATCAGAAATTTATACGAGCAGTACTTC. This chain uses TRBV10-3 with TRBJ2-7; D ambiguous. The V and J ends lost 6 bases and 4 bases respectively, with 7 bases between them. This CDR3 has 11 amino acids. Germline V gene lookup returns CDR1 ENHRY and CDR2 SYGVKD.

This clonotype was observed a few times. The V gene is TRBV27, the J gene TRBJ2-7, with D perhaps matching TRBD2 (7 bases). Germline V lookup: CDR1 MNHEY, CDR2 SMNVEV (reference sequence). Trimming stripped 4 bases from V and 7 bases from J, with 14 bases between. The CDR3 is made up of 13 amino acids. CDR3 in amino acids: CASSYAGAVEQYF. The CDR3 region has the DNA TGTGCCAGCAGTTATGCGGGGGCCGTGGAGCAGTACTTC.

This clonotype was observed many times. This chain uses TRBV28 with TRBJ2-7; D gene ambiguous. The CDR3 runs to 15 residues. Looked up from germline, CDR1 is MDHEN and CDR2 is SYDVKM. V lost 8 bases, J lost 2 bases, and 19 bases lay in between. This CDR3 reads CASGPILSPAYEQYF. The CDR3 DNA reads as TGTGCCAGCGGTCCCATTCTCTCCCCAGCCTACGAGCAGTACTTC.

The chain couples TRBV5-3 to TRBJ2-7, with 8 nucleotides matching TRBD2. Gene TRBJ2-1 matches the end of the DNA better, so the J call may be wrong. TRBV5-3 is sorted into the ORF group, with uncertain function. CDR3 size: 17 residues. CDR3 in DNA: TGTGCCAGCAGCCGGGGGGGGGCCTACGAGGCGGGCAACGAGCAGTTCTTC. Amino acids: CASSRGGAYEAGNEQFF.

This clonotype was picked up many times. The chain carries TRBV28 and TRBJ1-4; no clear D. Germline V CDR1 and CDR2: MDHEN, SYDVKM. The CDR3 runs 17 residues. Trimming removed 5 bases from V and 2 bases from J, with 18 bases in between. CDR3 sequence reads: CASSPPPGVGTNEKLFF. In DNA, the CDR3 is TGTGCCAGCAGTCCCCCCCCCGGGGTGGGTACTAATGAAAAACTGTTTTTT.

This clonotype was observed a single time. A read error may account for a junction end that differs from germline. The chain is built from TRBV6-5 and TRBJ1-5; D might be TRBD1 (5 bases). This CDR3 has 15 residues. Germline loops: CDR1 MNHEY, CDR2 SVGAGI. CDR3 amino acids: CASGYLGGPNQPQHF. The CDR3 DNA reads TGTGCCAGCGGTTACCTGGGGGGTCCGAACCAGCCCCAGCATTTT.

This clonotype has only a few counts. V gene TRBV3-1 combines with J gene TRBJ2-7; 10 nucleotides align to TRBD1. The CDR3 sequence is 16 residues long. Germline CDR1 reads LGHDT; CDR2 reads YNNKEL (reference sequence). Losses at the gene ends were 0 bases for V and 2 bases for J; bases not matched to a gene: 4. The DNA of the CDR3 is TGTGCCAGCAGCCAAGAGTTGGGGACAGGGGCCTACGAGCAGTACTTC. Amino acids: CASSQELGTGAYEQYF.